The 3 T cell receptor beta chains below come from one sample, sequenced in a study of tumor-infiltrating lymphocytes in primary liver carcinoma. TCR beta cDNA was made from approximately 500 ng total RNA with a constant-region primer. Slightly modified ARM-PCR, run as three nested multiplex PCR rounds, produced the TCR beta libraries. In the first two PCR rounds, TRBV1-TRBV30 forward primers were paired with a C-beta reverse primer, and each round lasted approximately 10 cycles. TCRdb redid the calling of the multiplex PCR reads with MiXCR, one entry per CDR3 protein. The table shows 100,000 to 150,000 distinct CDR3 sequences, with approximately 64% occurring only once. Each 20-30 mg portion of unsorted bulk tissue served as the source for co-extraction of RNA and DNA. Sequencing was performed on liver tumor tissue from sampling region 3. Specified subset: tumor region T3, left-lateral pole. The receptors come from a woman aged 55-75 years with primary liver carcinoma and hepatitis B virus infection.

Points on this clonotype: At one of its ends the junction is not consistent with the germline gene, which may arise from a read error. V gene TRBV11-2 combines with J gene TRBJ2-3; D not resolved. The germline V gene has CDR1 SGHAT and CDR2 FQNNGV. The CDR3 covers 14 residues. The CDR3 DNA follows: TGTGCCAGCAGCCCTTTGTTCCGGCCCAATACGGAGTGTTTT. It is translated as CASSPLFRPNTECF.

This clonotype is labeled as medium-sized. The V gene is TRBV11-3, the J gene TRBJ2-1; 7 positions agree with TRBD1. In germline, CDR1 is SGHNT, CDR2 YENEEA. Trimming took 2 bases from V and 2 from J; bases not matched to a gene: 0. This CDR3 contains 14 residues. The CDR3 protein is CASSLTGAYNEQFF. In DNA, the CDR3 is TGTGCCAGCAGCTTAACAGGGGCCTACAATGAGCAGTTCTTC.

This clonotype has at least ten counts. The rearrangement joins TRBV29-1 to TRBJ2-1; 12 positions match TRBD2. V shed 8 bases and J 8 bases; nucleotides not matched to a gene: 19. The CDR3 is 17 residues long. Germline CDR1 and CDR2: SQVTM and ANQGSEA. The CDR3 DNA reads TGCAGCATCGCGGCCCTAGCGGGAGGGGAGGAGTGGGATGAGCAGTTCTTC. It codes for CSIAALAGGEEWDEQFF.